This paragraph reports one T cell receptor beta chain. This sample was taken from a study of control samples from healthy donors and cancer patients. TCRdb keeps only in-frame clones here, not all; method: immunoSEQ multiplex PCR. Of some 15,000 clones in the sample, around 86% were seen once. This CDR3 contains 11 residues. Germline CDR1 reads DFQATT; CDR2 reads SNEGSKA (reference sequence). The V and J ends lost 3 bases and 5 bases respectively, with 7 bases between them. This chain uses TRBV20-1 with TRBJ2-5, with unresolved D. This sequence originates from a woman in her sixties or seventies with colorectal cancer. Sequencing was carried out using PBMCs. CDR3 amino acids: CSARGGETQYF. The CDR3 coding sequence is TGCAGTGCTAGGGGTGGGGAGACCCAGTACTTC.